The sequence of this T cell receptor (beta chain) was determined in a study of cytomegalovirus exposure and HLA in healthy donors (dated by TCRdb to about 2017). Looking at the study overall: An earlier analysis of roughly 500 of the donors reported 276 Gb of sequence data and 117 million unique TCR beta sequences obtained from about 180 million T cells. A separate validation cohort of 100 to 150 different subjects was used in addition to the roughly 670-subject first cohort. The genetic ancestry cluster associated with self-reported Caucasian donors included roughly 84% of the roughly 400 genotyped donors. The study used immunosequencing to profile the T cell repertoires of 600 to 850 subjects and linked those repertoires to cytomegalovirus serostatus. The later analysis used no new phenotypic data to find candidate immune exposures, relying instead on TCR beta sequences and their occurrence across donors. The study combined high-throughput TCR immunosequencing, statistical association of individual TCRs with disease status, and machine learning to predict cytomegalovirus infection status. Alongside the repertoire data, information on donor age, sex, ethnicity and CMV serostatus was compiled. In a later genetic analysis, genome-wide SNP genotypes for about 65% of the 666 donors were used, and that subset was treated as a discovery cohort. Class I and class II HLA loci were covered by the typing at four-digit resolution. A later analysis re-analyzed previously published TCR beta repertoires from several hundred donors and added high-resolution HLA genotyping to study TCR occurrence patterns. All discovery cohort repertoires had been generated using a single sequencing platform. An earlier analysis of approximately 640 of the donors applied high-throughput TCR beta sequencing to assess whether each TCR beta V gene segment acted as functional or pseudogenic. An early release that covered about 640 HLA-typed donors contained 250 to 350 gigabases of sequencing data and tens of millions of unique TCR sequences. The study aimed to test whether signatures of past pathogen exposure could be identified by cataloging public T cell receptors. Among 398 genotyped donors of the cohort, an average of roughly 240,000 unique TCR beta nucleotide sequences were sequenced per donor, approximately 20% of them non-productive. The number of donors typed differed by locus, with roughly 629-640 for A, B, C, DRB1 and DQB1, approximately 500 for DQA1, some 570 for DPA1, and around 450 for DPB1. Because of strong linkage in the cohort, four or five DR-DQ haplotypes were treated as single units for association and clustering.

In total, more than 500 healthy bone marrow donors made up the cohort. At the time of sampling, every cohort member was nominally healthy, though immune exposures that went unrecorded were likely present. The donor was CMV seronegative and was included in the group of about 350 seronegative cohort members. A peripheral blood sample was provided by each donor, and peripheral blood mononuclear cells were used for TCR beta sequencing. The Qiagen DNeasy Blood Extraction Kit was used to extract genomic DNA from the blood cell samples. The library was generated by the immunoSEQ multiplex PCR assay. The multiplex PCR relied on a mix of 60 forward primers for TCR Vbeta segments and 13 reverse primers for TCR Jbeta segments. The CDR3 region of rearranged TCR beta genes was amplified from genomic DNA with a multiplex PCR assay. Amplified TCR beta libraries were sequenced as 87-base-pair reads on the Illumina HiSeq System. Per the authors' processing: Across the 700 or so repertoires, a later analysis counted tens of millions of unique TCR beta chains, around 10 million of which were shared by at least two donors. Raw reads were error-corrected and collapsed into unique sequences by a nearest-neighbor algorithm in which closely related sequences were merged to remove PCR and sequencing errors. V, D and J gene segments were assigned by aligning CDR3 sequences to IMGT reference sequences. For a sequence to be retained, a match of at least six nucleotides to both a V gene segment and a J gene segment was required. Rearrangements were classified as productive when the CDR3 lacked stop codons and remained in frame with V and J, and all other rearrangements were classified as non-productive. Following IMGT convention, CDR3 was defined as the stretch from the second conserved V-encoded cysteine up to the conserved J-encoded phenylalanine. The earlier analysis of approximately 590 of the donors excluded any sequence lacking an unambiguous match to a single V gene segment. In an earlier analysis of roughly 600 of the donors, a V segment was called functional when productive rearrangements were above 56.7%, and segregating when the standard deviation between donors exceeded 5%. A statistical classification framework was built to diagnose cytomegalovirus status from the catalog of TCR beta chain sequences. In a later analysis, TCR nucleotide sequences were compared against IMGT/GENE-DB human TR gene sequences so that V and J genes could be assigned. A later analysis assigned CDR3 sequences and most-parsimonious VDJ recombination scenarios with the TCRdist pipeline. In a later analysis, each TCR beta chain was defined by its CDR3 amino acid sequence together with its V-gene family, and reads without a unique V-gene family were excluded. As a way to deal with suspected cross-contamination and a sequencing artifact, a later analysis dropped approximately 570 nucleotide sequences that were highly shared and had low generation probability. In a later analysis, a clonal expansion index for each public chain was calculated from normalized within-repertoire ranks of inferred template counts. In a later analysis, generation probabilities were computed using a VDJ recombination model fitted to out-of-frame rearrangements, and the results were checked against IGoR. A later analysis scored TCR-TCR, TCR-HLA and TCR-CMV co-occurrence with hypergeometric tests, applying a repertoire-size bias correction to TCR pairs. A later analysis estimated false discovery rates by permuting HLA or CMV assignments 20 times. In a later analysis, co-occurring TCRs were grouped using DBSCAN, and TCRdist sequence similarity was added for clustering within HLA-allele-positive subsets. Co-occurrence clustering excluded repertoires with fewer than 30,000 or more than 120,000 public chains, plus five with anomalous nucleotide sharing. TCRdb took this table from immuneACCESS and kept in-frame rearrangements with V and J called. Such tables lack part of the clones; where checked against another copy, unresolved V genes explain under half of the gap, and the rest is unexplained. The V and J calls and the clone size are those of that table, but D and trimming were determined from the DNA. This sample is represented by 150,000 to 200,000 clones; 70% to 90% of them were singletons. The ten biggest clones cover 1.5% to 2% of the sample.

As regards this clone: The clone's antigen remains unknown. Base qualities were left out, and no much larger clone turns up one base away.

Study-wide findings and limitations: According to a later analysis, most CMV-associated TCR beta chains appeared to be HLA-restricted, and the HLA associations seemed to be driven largely by CMV exposure. A cluster of highly shared sequence variants was judged likely to represent a technical artifact of the sequencing pipeline. A few of the identified cytomegalovirus-associated TCR beta chains were confirmed in vitro to be specific for cytomegalovirus antigens. Immune exposure information for the cohort was limited to CMV serostatus. V-gene and J-gene trimming of TCR beta chains was associated with a missense DCLRE1C variant in a later genetic analysis, and the association was replicated in an independent cohort. According to a later analysis, TCR association rates differed among HLA loci, with DRB1 alleles showing the most associated TCRs and HLA-C alleles showing the fewest. The 87-base-pair reads could not distinguish some IMGT-functional V segments, including TRBV6-2 and TRBV6-3, so those segments were excluded. The presence/absence analyses assumed that sequencing depth was roughly uniform across donors, and that assumption may not be true. Because HLA typing was unavailable for some donors at each locus, only the typed subset was used in association tests. In the study, 150 to 200 TCR beta chains were listed as associated with cytomegalovirus. In both the original and validation cohorts, the classifier was reported to diagnose cytomegalovirus status with high specificity and sensitivity. According to the authors, the approach could potentially be generalized to other disease states and immunological phenotypes. Seventeen rarely observed V segments, including chromosome 9 orphons, were excluded from the earlier analysis of several hundred of the donors because counts were too low. In a later analysis, over 15,000 TCR beta sequences were associated with specific HLA alleles at a false discovery rate of 0.05. This cohort had only TCR beta chains sequenced, and the lack of alpha or paired-chain data limited which features could be detected. A later genetic analysis reported fewer N-insertions in productive TCRs among donors in an Asian-associated ancestry cluster than the 666-donor mean. According to a later analysis, parvovirus B19, influenza, CMV and Epstein-Barr virus appeared linked to several top co-occurrence clusters. In a later analysis, HLA-associated TCR beta chains showed more clonal expansion and lower generation probabilities than non-associated chains that were equally common. While some public TCRs were present in many individuals, most TCR sequences turned up only very rarely across donors. In an earlier analysis of several hundred of the donors, most TCR beta V segments were observed in productive rearrangements about 87% or about 30% of the time, broadly matching IMGT annotations. A further reported finding was that TCR beta sequences accurately predicted the HLA-A and HLA-B alleles for most subjects in the first cohort. When HLA alleles, especially DR and DQ, strongly co-occurred, TCR associations were difficult to assign to individual alleles. Linkage disequilibrium might explain the correlated functional status among segregating V segments, but an unknown experimental factor could not be ruled out.

There are 14 amino acids in the CDR3, from cysteine to phenylalanine inclusive. CDR3 DNA is the only sequence kept; it has 42 bases, read in frame from the first base. The CDR1 and CDR2 encoded by the germline V gene are SGHVS and FQNEAQ. V is pared back by 1 base and J by 4 bases, with 11 bases lying between the germline termini. This clonotype was sampled from a woman aged 18-30 years in good health and CMV-seronegative. Source material: PBMCs. Recombination connected TRBV7-8 to TRBJ2-7; TRBD2 might be the D gene, on 6 matching bases. The CDR3 region: CASSLVRGKYEQYF. The bases read TGTGCCAGCAGCTTAGTGCGGGGAAAATACGAGCAGTACTTC.